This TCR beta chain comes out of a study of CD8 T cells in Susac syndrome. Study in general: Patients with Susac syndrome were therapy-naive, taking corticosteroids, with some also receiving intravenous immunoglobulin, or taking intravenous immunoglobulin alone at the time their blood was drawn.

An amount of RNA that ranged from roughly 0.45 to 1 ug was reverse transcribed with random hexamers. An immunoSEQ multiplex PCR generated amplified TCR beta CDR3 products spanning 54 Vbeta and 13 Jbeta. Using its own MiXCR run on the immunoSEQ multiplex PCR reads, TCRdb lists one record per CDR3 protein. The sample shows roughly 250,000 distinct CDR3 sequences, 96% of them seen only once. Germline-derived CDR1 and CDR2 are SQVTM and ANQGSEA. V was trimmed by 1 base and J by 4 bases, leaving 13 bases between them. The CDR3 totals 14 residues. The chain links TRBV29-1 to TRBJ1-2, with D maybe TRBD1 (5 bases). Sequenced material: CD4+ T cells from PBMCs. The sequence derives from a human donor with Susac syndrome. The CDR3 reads CSVEGGGRGYGYTF. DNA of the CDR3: TGCAGCGTTGAAGGGGGCGGGCGGGGCTATGGCTACACCTTC.